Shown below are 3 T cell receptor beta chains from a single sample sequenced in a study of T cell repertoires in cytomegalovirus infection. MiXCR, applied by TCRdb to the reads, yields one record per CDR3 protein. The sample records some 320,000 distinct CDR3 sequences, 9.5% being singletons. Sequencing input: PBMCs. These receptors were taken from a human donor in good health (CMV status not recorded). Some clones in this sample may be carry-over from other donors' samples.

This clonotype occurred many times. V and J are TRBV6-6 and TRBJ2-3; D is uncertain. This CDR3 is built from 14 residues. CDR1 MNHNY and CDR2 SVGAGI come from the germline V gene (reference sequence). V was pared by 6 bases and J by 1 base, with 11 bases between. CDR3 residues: CASSPEYRTDTQYF. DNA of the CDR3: TGTGCCAGCAGCCCGGAGTATCGCACAGATACGCAGTATTTT.

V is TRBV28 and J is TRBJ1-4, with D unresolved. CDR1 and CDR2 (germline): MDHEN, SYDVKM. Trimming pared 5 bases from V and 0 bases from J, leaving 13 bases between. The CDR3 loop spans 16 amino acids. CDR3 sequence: CASSAATHATNEKLFF. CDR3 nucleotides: TGTGCCAGCAGTGCTGCGACACATGCAACTAATGAAAAACTGTTTTTT. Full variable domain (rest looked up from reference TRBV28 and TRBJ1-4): DVKVTQSSRYLVKRTGEKVFLECVQDMDHENMFWYRQDPGLGLRLIYFSYDVKMKEKGDIPEGYSVSREKKERFSLILESASTNQTSMYLCASSAATHATNEKLFFGSGTQLSVL.

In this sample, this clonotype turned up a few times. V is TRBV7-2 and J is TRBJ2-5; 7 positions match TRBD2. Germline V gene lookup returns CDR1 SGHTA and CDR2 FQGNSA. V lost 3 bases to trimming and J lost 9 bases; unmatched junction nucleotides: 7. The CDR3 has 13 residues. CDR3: CASSFRTRVAQYF. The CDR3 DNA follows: TGTGCCAGCAGCTTCCGGACTAGAGTCGCCCAGTACTTC. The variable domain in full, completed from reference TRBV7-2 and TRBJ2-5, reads GAGVSQSPSNKVTEKGKDVELRCDPISGHTALYWYRQSLGQGLEFLIYFQGNSAPDKSGLPSDRFSAERTGGSVSTLTIQRTQQEDSAVYLCASSFRTRVAQYFGPGTRLLVL.